The entry below gives a single T cell receptor beta chain sequence along with its context. The antigen remains unidentified. Germline CDR1 is LNHNV and CDR2 is YYDKDF (reference sequence). This CDR3 is built from 20 residues. V dropped 5 bases and J dropped 0; count of bases not matched to a gene: 14. The PCR was carried out with 60 Vbeta primers and 13 Jbeta primers. Some clones are missing from TCRdb's copy, which holds only in-frame ones; the method was immunoSEQ multiplex PCR. The repertoire includes tens of thousands of clones, about 76% of them detected once, and approximately 15% sits in the top ten. This sample is part of a study of cytomegalovirus exposure and HLA in healthy donors. Across the whole study: One earlier analysis, a look at 200 million or so T cells, found some 100 million unique TCR beta sequences. Study-wide results and limits: Later work found most CMV-associated TCR beta chains apparently HLA-restricted. After further analysis at a later stage, 16,951 TCR beta sequences were associated with HLA alleles at 0.05 false discovery rate.

The receptor's source is a woman aged 35 to 49 in good health and CMV-seropositive. The V and J genes are TRBV15 and TRBJ2-3, with 13 bases aligning to TRBD2. Sequencing was performed on PBMCs. The CDR3 is CATSPRLAGGWASSTDTQYF. CDR3 bases: TGTGCCACCAGCCCCCGACTAGCGGGAGGATGGGCCTCTAGCACAGATACGCAGTATTTT. The full variable domain, in which reference TRBV15 and TRBJ2-3 provide the parts outside the CDR3, is DAMVIQNPRYQVTQFGKPVTLSCSQTLNHNVMYWYQQKSSQAPKLLFHYYDKDFNNEADTPDNFQSRRPNTSFCFLDIRSPGLGDTAMYLCATSPRLAGGWASSTDTQYFGPGTRLTVL.